Listed below are T cell receptor beta chains from one sample, sequenced in a study of cytomegalovirus exposure and HLA in healthy donors. TCRdb's table, derived via immunoSEQ multiplex PCR, lists solely in-frame clones and lacks some. The sample records 150,000 or so clones, about 74% being singletons. Sequencing was performed on PBMCs. The receptors originated from a man aged 18 to 29 in good health and CMV-seropositive. Each CDR3 is given with its conserved first and last residue. The D gene is left open where the match is weak. Clone size, where shown, is once, few, many, or a class for clones that have expanded.

clone size | J gene | V gene | D gene | CDR3 DNA | CDR3 protein
NA | TRBJ2-5 | TRBV18 | TRBD2 | TGTGCCAGCCTTCAATTAGCGGGAGCGCTGGAGACCCAGTACTTC | CASLQLAGALETQYF
NA | TRBJ2-2 | TRBV9 | NA | TGTGCCAGCAGCGCCAGGGTAGGTGGGGAGCTGTTTTTT | CASSARVGGELFF
NA | TRBJ1-4 | TRBV6-6 | NA | TGTGCCAGCAGCCTTACAGGGACCCCTAATGAAAAACTGTTTTTT | CASSLTGTPNEKLFF
NA | TRBJ1-4 | TRBV29-1 | NA | TGCAGCGTTGCGCGGTCGACTAATGAAAAACTGTTTTTT | CSVARSTNEKLFF
NA | TRBJ1-4 | TRBV29-1 | NA | TGCAGCGCCGGAGGTCCCGGCGGAGAAAAACTGTTTTTT | CSAGGPGGEKLFF
NA | TRBJ2-7 | TRBV21-1 | NA | TGTGCCAGCAGCAAAGCCGGGAGCTCCTACGAGCAGTACTTC | CASSKAGSSYEQYF
NA | TRBJ1-2 | TRBV27 | NA | TGTGCCAGCAGTCCCCCAACAGGGAAAGCAGGATTTGCTAACTATGGCTACACCTTC | CASSPPTGKAGFANYGYTF
NA | TRBJ1-5 | TRBV5-5 | NA | TGTGCCAGCAGCCTCCGGGACTCTCTTGGGCAGCCCCAGCATTTT | CASSLRDSLGQPQHF
NA | TRBJ2-2 | TRBV7-2 | TRBD2 | TGTGCCAGCAGCTTAGACGCGGGAGCCGGGGAGCTGTTTTTT | CASSLDAGAGELFF
few | TRBJ2-7 | TRBV4-2 | NA | TGTGCCAGCAGCCAGGGTCTAGAATACGAGCAGTACTTC | CASSQGLEYEQYF
NA | TRBJ1-1 | TRBV28 | NA | TGTGCCAGCAGTTCAGGGGTGGTTACTGAAGCTTTCTTT | CASSSGVVTEAFF
NA | TRBJ2-3 | TRBV5-1 | TRBD2 | TGCGCCAGCAGACCAGCGGGAGGGCTTCGAGATACGCAGTATTTT | CASRPAGGLRDTQYF
NA | TRBJ1-1 | TRBV9 | NA | TGTGCCAGCAGCGTAGGAACAGGGACGAACACTGAAGCTTTCTTT | CASSVGTGTNTEAFF
NA | TRBJ1-2 | TRBV2 | TRBD1 | TGTGCCAGCAGTGCCGGGACAGGGAACTATGGCTACACCTTC | CASSAGTGNYGYTF
once | TRBJ2-3 | TRBV5-1 | TRBD2 | TGCGCCAGCAGCTTAGGCGGGAGGGATACGCAGTATTTT | CASSLGGRDTQYF
NA | TRBJ2-5 | TRBV19 | TRBD1 | TGTGCCAGTAGTAGGGGGACAGGGGAGACCCAGTACTTC | CASSRGTGETQYF
few | TRBJ2-2 | TRBV5-1 | TRBD1 | TGCGCCAGCAGCTTGGAGGGACAGGTAAGCACCGGGGAGCTGTTTTTT | CASSLEGQVSTGELFF
NA | TRBJ1-3 | TRBV9 | NA | TGTGCCAGCAGCGTTTGGGGCCCAGGTTCTGGAAACACCATATATTTT | CASSVWGPGSGNTIYF
NA | TRBJ1-2 | TRBV5-1 | NA | TGCGCCAGCAGCTTTGAGGGTTTTTCAGATGGCTACACCTTC | CASSFEGFSDGYTF
NA | TRBJ2-3 | TRBV6-5 | NA | TGTGCCAGCAGTTACTTGCGGGGAAAGCCCACAGATACGCAGTATTTT | CASSYLRGKPTDTQYF
NA | TRBJ2-7 | TRBV11-2 | TRBD1 | TGTGCCAGCAGATCCCCGGGACAGGGGTTATACGAGCAGTACTTC | CASRSPGQGLYEQYF
NA | TRBJ2-7 | TRBV18 | TRBD2 | TGTGCCAGCTCACCAGGAATAGCGGGCGACGAGCAGTACTTC | CASSPGIAGDEQYF
NA | TRBJ2-7 | TRBV6-5 | NA | TGTGCCAGCAGTTACGGAGGGGGCGGACTTTCCGAGCAGTACTTC | CASSYGGGGLSEQYF
NA | TRBJ1-5 | TRBV7-8 | NA | TGTGCCAGCAGCTTAAGACAGGTTAGCAATCAGCCCCAGCATTTT | CASSLRQVSNQPQHF
NA | TRBJ1-5 | TRBV27 | NA | TGTGCCAGCAGTTTATCAGGAGGTCCCAATCAGCCCCAGCATTTT | CASSLSGGPNQPQHF
NA | TRBJ2-7 | TRBV6-5 | TRBD1 | TGTGCCAGCAGACCTTACAGGGGGCATTCCTACGAGCAGTACTTC | CASRPYRGHSYEQYF
NA | TRBJ1-1 | TRBV27 | TRBD1 | TGTGCCAGCAGACCGCTTCGGACAGGGGGGACTTTAACTGAAGCTTTCTTT | CASRPLRTGGTLTEAFF
NA | TRBJ1-6 | TRBV27 | NA | TGTGCCAGCAGTTTATCCAGGGGACGGAGCTCCTATAATTCACCCCTCCACTTT | CASSLSRGRSSYNSPLHF
few | TRBJ1-4 | TRBV7-9 | NA | TGTGCCAGCAGTAGTACAGGTGCAACTAATGAAAAACTGTTTTTT | CASSSTGATNEKLFF
once | TRBJ2-2 | TRBV18 | NA | TGTGCCAGCTCACCACAGGGAGCCGATAACACCGGGGAGCTGTTTTTT | CASSPQGADNTGELFF
NA | TRBJ2-7 | TRBV15 | NA | TGTGCCACCAGCAGAGAGTTCAACGAGCAGTACTTC | CATSREFNEQYF
few | TRBJ2-7 | TRBV28 | NA | TGTGCCAGCATCCTCGCCCAGGGCGCCTCCTACGAGCAGTACTTC | CASILAQGASYEQYF
NA | TRBJ2-7 | TRBV28 | NA | TGTGCCAGCACCCCTCAGTACAACCCCTACGAGCAGTACTTC | CASTPQYNPYEQYF
NA | TRBJ2-1 | TRBV4-1 | TRBD2 | TGCGCCAGCAGCTTTCTAGCGGGAGCCTACAATGAGCAGTTCTTC | CASSFLAGAYNEQFF
few | TRBJ1-1 | TRBV5-1 | NA | TGCGCCAGCAGCTTGGGCGGGGTTTACACTGAAGCTTTCTTT | CASSLGGVYTEAFF
NA | TRBJ1-1 | TRBV7-2 | NA | TGTGCCAGCAGCCCGAACAGGGTTAACACTGAAGCTTTCTTT | CASSPNRVNTEAFF
NA | TRBJ2-7 | TRBV4-3 | NA | TGCGCCAGCAGCCAACTTGGCGGGGGCCGGACAGGGAGAGACGAGCAGTACTTC | CASSQLGGGRTGRDEQYF
NA | TRBJ1-1 | TRBV15 | NA | TGTGCCACCAGCAGAGATCCAGGGGTAAACACTGAAGCTTTCTTT | CATSRDPGVNTEAFF
NA | TRBJ1-4 | TRBV30 | TRBD1 | TGTGCCTGGAGTGTATGGGGGACAGGGACTGAAAAACTGTTTTTT | CAWSVWGTGTEKLFF
NA | TRBJ2-7 | TRBV6-5 | NA | TGTGCCAGCAGTTACCGACAGCATAACTACGAGCAGTACTTC | CASSYRQHNYEQYF
NA | TRBJ2-7 | TRBV4-1 | NA | TGCGCCAGCAGCCAAGATAAGGAGTCGGCCTACGAGCAGTACTTC | CASSQDKESAYEQYF